Shown below are 19 T cell receptor beta chains from a single sample sequenced in a study of shared clonotypes between healthy human individuals. The method was immunoSEQ multiplex PCR; TCRdb's version includes in-frame clones alone and lacks a portion of them. This table has 2 million to 2.5 million clones, just under 95% appearing once. The material sequenced was naive CD4+ T cells from PBMCs. The subset: CD45RA+ positively selected. The receptors here all came from a man younger than 35 in good health. Some clones in this sample may be carry-over from other donors' samples.

This chain connects TRBV15 to TRBJ2-7; TRBD2 aligns across 11 bases. The CDR3 runs 15 residues. V trimming: 6 bases; J trimming: 6 bases; junction bases outside the gene matches: 10. CDR1 is LNHNV, CDR2 YYDKDF, per germline (reference sequence). CDR3 protein: CATRGDSGRGSEQYF. The DNA for the CDR3 is TGTGCCACCAGAGGGGATAGCGGGAGGGGAAGCGAGCAGTACTTC. The variable domain in full, with the rest retrieved from reference TRBV15 and TRBJ2-7, is DAMVIQNPRYQVTQFGKPVTLSCSQTLNHNVMYWYQQKSSQAPKLLFHYYDKDFNNEADTPDNFQSRRPNTSFCFLDIRSPGLGDTAMYLCATRGDSGRGSEQYFGPGTRLTVT.

The chain has TRBV21-1 and TRBJ1-3. TRBV21-1 is a documented pseudogene. The CDR3 loop spans 16 amino acids. The CDR3 here is CASSKGKSESGNTIYF. As DNA, the CDR3 is TGTGCCAGCAGCAAAGGGAAGAGCGAATCTGGAAACACCATATATTTT.

The chain carries TRBV28 and TRBJ1-2; 10 nucleotides align to TRBD1. Looked up from germline, CDR1 is MDHEN and CDR2 is SYDVKM. V shed 5 bases and J 5 bases; nucleotides not matched to a gene: 11. The CDR3 loop spans 16 amino acids. The CDR3 loop reads CASSLGTGALIYGYTF. In DNA form, the CDR3 reads TGTGCCAGCAGTCTCGGGACAGGGGCACTAATTTATGGCTACACCTTC.

The V gene is TRBV4-1, the J gene TRBJ2-7; D is uncertain. The CDR3 extends over 14 amino acids. The V end lost 3 bases, the J end lost 3 bases, and 12 bases lay between the germline ends. The germline gives CDR1 MGHRA, CDR2 YSYEKL. CDR3 loop: CASSQPVADYEQYF. CDR3 DNA sequence: TGCGCCAGCAGCCAGCCGGTTGCAGACTACGAGCAGTACTTC.

Comments on this clone: At one end the junction does not follow the germline gene, possibly because of a read error. The rearrangement links TRBV7-9 to TRBJ1-1, with D uncertain. The CDR3 has 14 residues. The germline V gene has CDR1 SEHNR and CDR2 FQNEAQ (reference sequence). This CDR3 is CASSFSSVNTGAFF. CDR3 coding DNA: TGTGCCAGCAGCTTCTCATCGGTGAACACTGGAGCTTTCTTT.

The gene calls are TRBV4-2 and TRBJ1-1; the D is unclear. The germline gives CDR1 LGHNA, CDR2 YNFKEQ. V was shortened by 1 base and J by 5 bases, with 5 bases between the two germline ends. The CDR3 has 12 amino acids. CDR3 nucleotide sequence: TGTGCCAGCAGCCAAGTAGGGACTGAAGCTTTCTTT. This codes for CASSQVGTEAFF.

V and J are TRBV5-1 and TRBJ1-4; unclear D gene. The V end lost 0 bases, the J end lost 5 bases, and 11 bases lay between the germline ends. There are 15 residues in the CDR3. Germline CDR1 is SGHRS and CDR2 is YFSETQ. This chain's CDR3 is CASSLDGPRNEKLFF. In nucleotides, the CDR3 is TGCGCCAGCAGCTTGGACGGACCTAGAAATGAAAAACTGTTTTTT.

The chain employs TRBV6-5 and TRBJ2-7; D perhaps matches TRBD2 (5 bases). V was trimmed by 6 bases and J by 3 bases, leaving 12 bases between them. This CDR3 contains 13 residues. Germline V CDR1 and CDR2: MNHEY, SVGAGI. CDR3 residues: CASSRLRGYEQYF. The CDR3 region has the DNA TGTGCCAGCAGCCGTCTCCGGGGCTACGAGCAGTACTTC.

The rearrangement links TRBV5-1 to TRBJ2-5; 15 bases map to TRBD2. V shed 0 bases, J shed 6 bases, and the junction held 15 bases outside the gene matches. The germline V gene has CDR1 SGHRS and CDR2 YFSETQ. The CDR3 sequence is 20 residues long. The CDR3 region is CASSLALGGTSGRPGKTQYF. As DNA, the CDR3 is TGCGCCAGCAGCTTGGCCCTGGGAGGGACTAGCGGGAGGCCGGGGAAGACCCAGTACTTC.

The chain uses TRBV18 and TRBJ2-5; D perhaps matches TRBD1 (5 bases). The CDR3 is made up of 15 amino acids. The ends were cut back, 1 base at V and 2 bases at J, with 11 bases in the middle. The germline gives CDR1 KGHSH, CDR2 LQKENI. CDR3 in DNA: TGTGCCAGCTCACCACAGGGGATGATTCAAGAGACCCAGTACTTC. As protein: CASSPQGMIQETQYF.

The V and J genes are TRBV30 and TRBJ2-7; 8 bases fit TRBD1. This CDR3 has 14 residues. V shed 5 bases, J shed 1 base, and the junction held 7 bases outside the gene matches. The germline gives CDR1 GTSNPN, CDR2 SVGIG (reference sequence). The CDR3 sequence is CAWDQGAGSYEQYF. The CDR3 DNA is TGTGCCTGGGATCAGGGGGCTGGGTCCTACGAGCAGTACTTC.

This rearrangement joins TRBV5-4 to TRBJ2-5, with D possibly being TRBD1 (5 bases). V was shortened by 2 bases and J by 7 bases, with 18 bases between the two germline ends. The CDR3 is made up of 15 amino acids. The V gene's germline CDR1 is SGHNT and CDR2 YYREEE (reference sequence). CDR3 sequence: CASSFWGRGKVTQYF. The CDR3 DNA sequence: TGTGCCAGCAGCTTTTGGGGAAGGGGTAAGGTGACCCAGTACTTC.

The V and J genes are TRBV28 and TRBJ2-7, with D uncertain. The CDR3 is made up of 12 amino acids. Trimming removed 7 bases from V and 4 bases from J, with 11 bases in between. In germline, CDR1 is MDHEN, CDR2 SYDVKM. Here the CDR3 reads CASTSPAYEQYF. Written as DNA, the CDR3 is TGTGCCAGCACCTCCCCAGCTTACGAGCAGTACTTC. Full variable domain (missing parts from reference TRBV28 and TRBJ2-7): DVKVTQSSRYLVKRTGEKVFLECVQDMDHENMFWYRQDPGLGLRLIYFSYDVKMKEKGDIPEGYSVSREKKERFSLILESASTNQTSMYLCASTSPAYEQYFGPGTRLTVT.

This chain joins TRBV29-1 and TRBJ2-5, with 11 bases that match TRBD1. The J call may be wrong; the DNA end is better matched by TRBJ2-7. CDR1 SQVTM and CDR2 ANQGSEA come from the germline V gene. The CDR3 consists of 12 residues. The CDR3 DNA follows: TGCAGCGCCGTGGGACAGGGGGGCGAGCAGTACTTC. This sequence encodes CSAVGQGGEQYF.

Here the CDR3 DNA reads TGTGCCAGCAGTCGGACCGGGACAAGCTCCTACGAGCAGTACTTC. Residues: CASSRTGTSSYEQYF. This chain joins TRBV27 and TRBJ2-7, with D maybe TRBD1 (6 bases). V was shortened by 5 bases and J by 0 bases, with 14 bases between the two germline ends. Germline assignment: CDR1 MNHEY and CDR2 SMNVEV (reference sequence). This CDR3 contains 15 residues.

This chain joins TRBV18 and TRBJ2-1; TRBD1 matches at 7 bases. The CDR3 runs 16 residues. The trim removed 2 bases at V and 9 bases at J, leaving 13 bases unmatched. The germline gives CDR1 KGHSH, CDR2 LQKENI. The CDR3: CASSPNDRVGRGEQFF. CDR3 in DNA: TGTGCCAGCTCACCAAATGACAGGGTCGGTCGGGGTGAGCAGTTCTTC.

This chain joins TRBV6-6 and TRBJ2-7; D is possibly TRBD2 (6 bases). CDR3 size: 15 residues. Deletions cut 5 bases from V and 3 bases from J, with 17 bases between. The germline CDR1 and CDR2 sequences are MNHNY and SVGAGI (reference sequence). The CDR3 sequence is CASSAATVGGYEQYF. The CDR3 nucleotides read TGTGCCAGCAGTGCGGCGACTGTGGGGGGCTACGAGCAGTACTTC.

This sequence joins TRBV11-1 and TRBJ2-2; D unclear. Per germline, CDR1 SGHAT and CDR2 FQDESV (reference sequence). The CDR3 runs to 14 residues. V was pared by 5 bases and J by 3 bases, with 10 bases between. The CDR3 nucleotides read TGTGCCAGCAGCCCGTTTGGGGACACCGGGGAGCTGTTTTTT. This translates into CASSPFGDTGELFF.

This chain connects TRBV6-6 to TRBJ2-5; tentative D call: TRBD2 (5 bases). CDR3 size: 15 residues. The germline CDR1 and CDR2 sequences are MNHNY and SVGAGI (reference sequence). Trimming stripped 4 bases from V and 2 bases from J, with 14 bases between. CDR3 nucleotide sequence: TGTGCCAGCAGTTTCGGGCGAGCGGCACAAGAGACCCAGTACTTC. Protein: CASSFGRAAQETQYF.